The source of this TCR beta chain is a study of shared clonotypes between healthy human individuals. Turning to this clone: The antigen is undetermined.

Assay execution proceeded at the deep level. The repertoire was sequenced with immunoSEQ multiplex PCR; TCRdb's copy has only in-frame clones and lacks some. The sample consists of hundreds of thousands of clones, about 80% of them appearing once. Those who donated, Caucasian adults without exception, all lived in Nashville, Tennessee. The study, taken as a whole, reports: Despite large depth, sorted-subset datasets appeared incompletely sequenced.

The CDR3 has 15 residues. With 1 base removed from V and 0 bases from J, the gap between germline ends came to 10 bases. Looked up from germline, CDR1 is SGHVS and CDR2 is FQNEAQ. V gene TRBV7-8 combines with J gene TRBJ2-7, with D perhaps matching TRBD2 (6 bases). The clonotype comes from a woman in her twenties or thirties in good health. Sequenced input: memory CD4+ T cells sorted from blood. Regarding subset: CD45RA-negative fraction. The CDR3 is CASSLEPGSSYEQYF. The CDR3 region has the DNA TGTGCCAGCAGCTTAGAGCCCGGGAGCTCCTACGAGCAGTACTTC.